This record covers a single T cell receptor beta chain. Its antigen is unidentified. Germline CDR1 SGHVS, CDR2 FQNEAQ. With 1 base removed from V and 3 bases from J, the gap between germline ends came to 7 bases. The CDR3 spans 13 residues. RNA was extracted from bulk tissue without any cell sorting. The normal lung tissue was taken more than 3 cm from the tumor edge. This record comes from a study of tumor and adjacent non-tumor tissue in lung cancer. Study overall: Histology: 12 adenocarcinoma, a couple of squamous cell carcinoma, 1 small cell lung cancer. On average, productive TCRbeta reads reached a few million per sample. Whole-study findings and limits: Tumor tissue had significantly higher TCR diversity than normal lung.

TCRbeta libraries were built with three rounds of nested PCR, modified from ARM-PCR. TCRdb used MiXCR to reprocess the multiplex PCR reads, holding one entry per CDR3 protein. The sample shows 60,000 or so distinct CDR3 sequences, more than 55% of them seen only once. The chain carries TRBV7-8 and TRBJ2-7; D not certain. The clonotype was recovered from a man aged 65-85 years with non-small cell lung cancer. Sequencing input: distant non-tumor lung tissue. The CDR3 region is CASSLENYYEQYF. The CDR3 bases are TGTGCCAGCAGCTTAGAAAACTACTACGAGCAGTACTTC.